Given below is one T cell receptor (beta chain) in context. The data derive from a study of blood T cell repertoires in COVID-19. Turning to the study itself: T cells, B-cell-depleted T cells, or PBMCs supplied cDNA or gDNA.

V was pared by 5 bases and J by 5 bases, with 12 bases between. The CDR3 is made up of 14 amino acids. Germline values: CDR1 MNHEY, CDR2 SVGAGI. In the study's own analysis: Estimates of nucleated cell counts were drawn from the amplification of reference gene primers. The repertoire was sequenced with immunoSEQ multiplex PCR; TCRdb's copy has only in-frame clones and lacks some. The V and J calls and clone size were taken over from that table, and D and trimming were inferred from the DNA. The sample holds under 150,000 clones; around 87% are singletons and the top ten take about 2.5%. The chain couples TRBV6-5 to TRBJ1-4; no firm D call. Sample: peripheral blood. This sequence originates from a man in his fifties or sixties with active COVID-19. The CDR3 DNA reads TGTGCCAGCAGTCAGGTCCCGGGGAATGAAAAACTGTTTTTT. Translated: CASSQVPGNEKLFF.